Given below is one T cell receptor beta chain in context. The method was immunoSEQ multiplex PCR; TCRdb's version includes in-frame clones alone and lacks a portion of them. Among 75,000 to 95,000 clones, around 90% were seen once, and the ten largest hold roughly 5%. This entry is derived from a study of resident and recirculating memory T cells in vitiligo. The CDR3 length is 12 residues. V lost 8 bases and J lost 3; bases outside the gene matches: 3. Germline CDR1 reads SEHNR; CDR2 reads FQNEAQ (reference sequence). This chain connects TRBV7-9 to TRBJ2-7; TRBD1 agrees at 8 bases. Sequences were obtained from blood. The TCR originated in a male donor with vitiligo. The CDR3 is CASGQGVYEQYF. The CDR3 DNA reads TGTGCCAGCGGACAGGGTGTCTACGAGCAGTACTTC.